The clone carrying this T cell receptor (beta chain) was counted a few times. The method was immunoSEQ multiplex PCR; TCRdb's version includes in-frame clones alone and lacks a portion of them. The sample contains approximately 99,000 clones, about four fifths of which appear only once. The entry originates in a study of blood T cell repertoires in COVID-19. Turning to the study itself: Sources were T cells, B-cell-depleted T cells, or PBMCs; the material itself was cDNA or gDNA.

Germline lookup yields CDR1 SQVTM and CDR2 ANQGSEA. Trimming removed 5 bases from V and 0 bases from J, with 17 bases in between. This CDR3 region has 16 residues. This chain connects TRBV29-1 to TRBJ2-1; D may be TRBD1 (5 bases). This TCR came from a woman of 80 years or more with active or convalescent COVID-19. The sequenced sample consisted of peripheral blood. The CDR3 here is CSVLGAEWTSYNEQFF. The CDR3 coding sequence is TGCAGCGTTCTTGGGGCGGAATGGACCTCCTACAATGAGCAGTTCTTC.